This T cell receptor beta chain stems from a study of blood T cell repertoires in COVID-19. In the study overall: COVID-19 samples, acute and convalescent, were from the United States, Italy and Spain. Sources were T cells, B-cell-depleted T cells, or PBMCs; the material itself was cDNA or gDNA.

In the study's own analysis: Counts of nucleated cells, estimated from reference gene primer amplification, were obtained. The protocol was immunoSEQ multiplex PCR, while the TCRdb copy is restricted to in-frame clones and leaves out a portion. That table supplies the V and J calls and clone size; D and trimming were determined from the DNA. Of 150,000 to 200,000 clones detected, around 92% appear once; the ten largest clones hold approximately 2.8%. The CDR3 has 18 amino acids. Deletions cut 2 bases from V and 4 bases from J, with 23 bases between. Germline assignment: CDR1 SGHTA and CDR2 FQGNSA. This clone has just a few counts.

Sequencing used peripheral blood. The chain links TRBV7-2 to TRBJ1-2; D is possibly TRBD1 (6 bases). The clonotype was recovered from a man aged 55 to 70 with acute or convalescent COVID-19. CDR3 sequence (DNA): TGTGCCAGCAGCTTAAGGAAAGGTTTTGGGGGCGTAGGCTATGGCTACACCTTC. This translates into CASSLRKGFGGVGYGYTF.